The clone carrying this T cell receptor (beta chain) was seen a handful of times. Its antigen is undetermined. RNA was isolated and reverse transcribed to cDNA, the sequencing template. Method: immunoSEQ multiplex PCR; TCRdb's copy keeps in-frame clones and lacks some. The data contain about 23,000 clones, roughly 50% of them singletons. The data derive from a study of CD8+ T cells in alopecia areata. CDR3 length: 18 amino acids. The V segment lost 3 bases and the J segment 0 bases; nucleotides outside the gene matches: 8. Germline V gene sequence: CDR1 SGHVS, CDR2 FQNEAQ. Lesional scalp punch biopsies and peripheral blood came from alopecia areata patients. PBMCs yielded sorted CD4+ and CD8+ T cells. The study's findings and limits: Clonality in lesional scalp, especially alopecia totalis/universalis, exceeded that of normal scalp.

Input material: NKG2D-high CD8+ T cells sorted from blood. This chain connects TRBV7-8 to TRBJ1-4, with TRBD1 matching 9 bases. The clonotype originates from a human donor with alopecia areata. The CDR3 is CASSFAWTGAATNEKLFF. CDR3 bases: TGTGCCAGCAGCTTCGCGTGGACAGGGGCGGCAACTAATGAAAAACTGTTTTTT.